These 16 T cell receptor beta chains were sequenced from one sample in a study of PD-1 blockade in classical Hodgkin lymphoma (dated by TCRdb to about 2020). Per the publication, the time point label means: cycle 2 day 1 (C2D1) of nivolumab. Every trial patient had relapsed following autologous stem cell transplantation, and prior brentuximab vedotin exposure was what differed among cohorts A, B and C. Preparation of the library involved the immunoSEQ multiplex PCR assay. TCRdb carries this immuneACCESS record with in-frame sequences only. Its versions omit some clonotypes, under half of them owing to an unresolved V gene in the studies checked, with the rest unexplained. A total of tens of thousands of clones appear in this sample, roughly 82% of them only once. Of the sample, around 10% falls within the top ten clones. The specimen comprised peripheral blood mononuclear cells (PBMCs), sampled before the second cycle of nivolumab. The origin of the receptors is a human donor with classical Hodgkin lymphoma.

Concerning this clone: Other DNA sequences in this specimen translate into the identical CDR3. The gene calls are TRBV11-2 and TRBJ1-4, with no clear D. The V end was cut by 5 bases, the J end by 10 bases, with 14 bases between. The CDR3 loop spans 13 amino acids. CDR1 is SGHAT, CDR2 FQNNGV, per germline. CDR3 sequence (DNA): TGTGCCAGCAGCACCACGGGAGTGAGAAAACTGTTTTTT. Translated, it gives CASSTTGVRKLFF.

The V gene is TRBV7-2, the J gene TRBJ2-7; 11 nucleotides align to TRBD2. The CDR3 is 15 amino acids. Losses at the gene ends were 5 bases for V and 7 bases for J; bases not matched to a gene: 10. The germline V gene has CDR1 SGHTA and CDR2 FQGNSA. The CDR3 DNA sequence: TGTGCCAGCAGCCCTGATAGCGGGGGGGCTAGAGAGCAGTACTTC. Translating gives CASSPDSGGAREQYF.

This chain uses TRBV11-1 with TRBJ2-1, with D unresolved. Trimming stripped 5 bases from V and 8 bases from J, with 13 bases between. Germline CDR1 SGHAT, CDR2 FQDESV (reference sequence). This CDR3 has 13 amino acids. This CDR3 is CASSPWVDHEQFF. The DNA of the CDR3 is TGTGCCAGCAGCCCCTGGGTAGACCATGAGCAGTTCTTC.

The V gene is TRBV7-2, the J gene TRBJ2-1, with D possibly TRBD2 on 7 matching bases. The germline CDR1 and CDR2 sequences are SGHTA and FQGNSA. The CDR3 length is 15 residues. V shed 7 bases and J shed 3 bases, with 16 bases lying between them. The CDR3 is CASTLGGASYNEQFF. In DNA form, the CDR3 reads TGTGCCAGCACCCTTGGGGGGGCGAGCTACAATGAGCAGTTCTTC.

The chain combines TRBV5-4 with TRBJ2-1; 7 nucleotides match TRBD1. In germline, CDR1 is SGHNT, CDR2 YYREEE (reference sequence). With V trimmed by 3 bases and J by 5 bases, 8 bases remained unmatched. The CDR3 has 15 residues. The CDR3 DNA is TGTGCCAGCAGCTACTGGGGGACAGCTAACAATGAGCAGTTCTTC. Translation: CASSYWGTANNEQFF.

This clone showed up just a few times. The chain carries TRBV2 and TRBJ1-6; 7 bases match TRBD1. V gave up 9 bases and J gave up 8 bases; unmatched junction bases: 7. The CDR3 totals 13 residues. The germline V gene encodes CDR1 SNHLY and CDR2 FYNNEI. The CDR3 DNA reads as TGTGCCAGTCTGCGGGACAGAGATTCACCCCTCCACTTT. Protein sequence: CASLRDRDSPLHF.

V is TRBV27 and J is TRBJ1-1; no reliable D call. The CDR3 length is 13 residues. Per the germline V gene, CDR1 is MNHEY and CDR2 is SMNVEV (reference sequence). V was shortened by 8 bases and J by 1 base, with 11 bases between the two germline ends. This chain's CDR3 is CASSWGGNTEAFF. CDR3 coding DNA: TGTGCCAGCTCCTGGGGAGGGAACACTGAAGCTTTCTTT.

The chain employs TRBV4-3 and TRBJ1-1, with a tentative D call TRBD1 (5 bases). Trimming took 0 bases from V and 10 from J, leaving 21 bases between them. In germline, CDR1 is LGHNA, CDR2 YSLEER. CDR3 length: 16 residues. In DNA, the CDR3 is TGCGCCAGCAGCCAAGATCGGGGCGTGCCCCTGTGGGGAGCTTTCTTT. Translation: CASSQDRGVPLWGAFF.

CDR3 loop: CASSNTGTGGNEQFF. The CDR3 DNA reads as TGTGCCAGCAGCAATACCGGGACAGGGGGCAATGAGCAGTTCTTC. The V gene is TRBV7-9, the J gene TRBJ2-1, with TRBD1 matching over 11 bases. CDR1 and CDR2 (germline): SEHNR, FQNEAQ (reference sequence). CDR3 length: 15 amino acids. V gave up 5 bases and J gave up 6 bases; unmatched junction bases: 6.

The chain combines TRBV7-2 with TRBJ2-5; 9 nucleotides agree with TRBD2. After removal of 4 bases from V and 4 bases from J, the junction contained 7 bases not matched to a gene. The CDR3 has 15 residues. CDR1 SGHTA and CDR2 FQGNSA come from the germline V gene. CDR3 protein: CASSWGLAGRETQYF. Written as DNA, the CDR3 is TGTGCCAGCAGCTGGGGACTAGCTGGTAGAGAGACCCAGTACTTC.

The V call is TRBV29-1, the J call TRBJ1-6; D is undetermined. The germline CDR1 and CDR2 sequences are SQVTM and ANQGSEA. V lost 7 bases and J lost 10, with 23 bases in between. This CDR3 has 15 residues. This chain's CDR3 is CSAFGSSWGSSPLHF. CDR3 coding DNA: TGCAGCGCTTTCGGATCCTCCTGGGGAAGCTCACCCCTCCACTTT.

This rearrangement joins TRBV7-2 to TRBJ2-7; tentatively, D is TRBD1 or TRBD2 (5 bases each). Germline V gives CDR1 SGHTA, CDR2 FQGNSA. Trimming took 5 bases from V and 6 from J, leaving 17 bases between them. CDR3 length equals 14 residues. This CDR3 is CASSHLGTEGEQYF. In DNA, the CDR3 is TGTGCCAGCAGCCATCTAGGGACCGAGGGCGAGCAGTACTTC.

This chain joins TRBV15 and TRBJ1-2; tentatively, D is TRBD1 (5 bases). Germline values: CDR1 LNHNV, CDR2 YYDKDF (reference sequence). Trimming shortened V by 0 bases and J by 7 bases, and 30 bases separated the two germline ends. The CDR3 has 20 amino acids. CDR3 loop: CATSRDSFATDSFLPGGYTF. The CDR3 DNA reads TGTGCCACCAGCAGAGATAGTTTCGCGACAGACTCTTTCTTACCTGGTGGCTACACCTTC.

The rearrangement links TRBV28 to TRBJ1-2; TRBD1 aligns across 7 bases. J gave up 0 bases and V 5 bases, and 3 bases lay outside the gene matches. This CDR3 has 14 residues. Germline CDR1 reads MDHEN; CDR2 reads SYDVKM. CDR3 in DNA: TGTGCCAGCAGTCGCCAGGGGGCTAACTATGGCTACACCTTC. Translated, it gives CASSRQGANYGYTF.

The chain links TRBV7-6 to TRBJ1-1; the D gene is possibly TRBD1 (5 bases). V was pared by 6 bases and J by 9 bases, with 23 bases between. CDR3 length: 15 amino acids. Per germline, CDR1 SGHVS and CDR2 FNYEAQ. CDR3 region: CASSRLGTAYSKAFF. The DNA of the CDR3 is TGTGCCAGCAGTCGCCTAGGGACCGCCTACAGTAAAGCTTTCTTT.

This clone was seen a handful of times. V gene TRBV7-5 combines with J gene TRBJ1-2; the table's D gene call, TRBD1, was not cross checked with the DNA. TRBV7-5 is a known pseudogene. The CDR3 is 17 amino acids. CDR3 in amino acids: CARSCRSSNDREYGYTF. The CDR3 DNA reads TGTGCCAGAAGCTGTAGATCATCGAACGACAGGGAGTATGGCTACACCTTC.